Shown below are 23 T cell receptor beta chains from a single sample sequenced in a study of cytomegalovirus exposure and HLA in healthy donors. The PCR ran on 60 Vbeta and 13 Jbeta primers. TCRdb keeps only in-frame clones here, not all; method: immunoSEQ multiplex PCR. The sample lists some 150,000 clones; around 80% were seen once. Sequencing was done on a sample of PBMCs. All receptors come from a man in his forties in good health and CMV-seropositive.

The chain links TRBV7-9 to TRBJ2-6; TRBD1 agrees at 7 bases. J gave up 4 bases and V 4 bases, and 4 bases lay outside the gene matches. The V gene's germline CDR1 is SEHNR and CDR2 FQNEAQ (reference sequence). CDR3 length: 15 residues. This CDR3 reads CASSSTGSGANVLTF. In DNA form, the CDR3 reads TGTGCCAGCAGCTCGACAGGGAGCGGGGCCAACGTCCTGACTTTC. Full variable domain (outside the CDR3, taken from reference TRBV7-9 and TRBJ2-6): DTGVSQNPRHKITKRGQNVTFRCDPISEHNRLYWYRQTLGQGPEFLTYFQNEAQLEKSRLLSDRFSAERPKGSFSTLEIQRTEQGDSAMYLCASSSTGSGANVLTFGAGSRLTVL.

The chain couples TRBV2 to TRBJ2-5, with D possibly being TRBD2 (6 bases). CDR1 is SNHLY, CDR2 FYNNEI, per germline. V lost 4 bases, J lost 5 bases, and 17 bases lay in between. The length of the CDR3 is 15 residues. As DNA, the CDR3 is TGTGCCAGCAGTGGACGGGAGCCCACGGGGGAGACCCAGTACTTC. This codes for CASSGREPTGETQYF.

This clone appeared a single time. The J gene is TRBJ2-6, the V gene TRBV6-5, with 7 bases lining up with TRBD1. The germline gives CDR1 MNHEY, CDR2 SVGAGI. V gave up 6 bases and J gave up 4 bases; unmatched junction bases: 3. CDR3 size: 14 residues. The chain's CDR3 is CASSLQGGANVLTF. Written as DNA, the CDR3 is TGTGCCAGCAGCCTACAGGGGGGGGCCAACGTCCTGACTTTC.

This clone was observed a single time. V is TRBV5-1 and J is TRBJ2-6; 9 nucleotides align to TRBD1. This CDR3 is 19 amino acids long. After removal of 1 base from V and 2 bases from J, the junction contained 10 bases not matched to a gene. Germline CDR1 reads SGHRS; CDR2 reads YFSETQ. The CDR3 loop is CASSLSTGGLATGANVLTF. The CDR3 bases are TGCGCCAGCAGCTTGTCGACAGGGGGTCTTGCGACTGGGGCCAACGTCCTGACTTTC.

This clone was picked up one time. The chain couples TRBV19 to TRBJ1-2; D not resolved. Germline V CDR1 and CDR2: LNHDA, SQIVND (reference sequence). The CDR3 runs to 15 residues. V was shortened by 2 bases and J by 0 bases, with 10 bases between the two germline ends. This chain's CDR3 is CASSISYLTNYGYTF. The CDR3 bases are TGTGCCAGTAGTATAAGCTACCTAACTAACTATGGCTACACCTTC.

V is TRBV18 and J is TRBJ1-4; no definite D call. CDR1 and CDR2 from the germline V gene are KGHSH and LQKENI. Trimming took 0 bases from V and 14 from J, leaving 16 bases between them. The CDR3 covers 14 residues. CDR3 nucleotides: TGTGCCAGCTCACCACCACTCCGAGCGGCTAGGCTGTTTTTT. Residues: CASSPPLRAARLFF.

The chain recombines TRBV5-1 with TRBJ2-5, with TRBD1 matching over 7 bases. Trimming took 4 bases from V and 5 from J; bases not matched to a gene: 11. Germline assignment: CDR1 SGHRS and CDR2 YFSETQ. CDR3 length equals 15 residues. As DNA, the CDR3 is TGCGCCAGCAGCGGCCCAACAGGGGTCGGGGAGACCCAGTACTTC. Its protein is CASSGPTGVGETQYF. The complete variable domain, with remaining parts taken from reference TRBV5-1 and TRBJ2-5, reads KAGVTQTPRYLIKTRGQQVTLSCSPISGHRSVSWYQQTPGQGLQFLFEYFSETQRNKGNFPGRFSGRQFSNSRSEMNVSTLELGDSALYLCASSGPTGVGETQYFGPGTRLLVL.

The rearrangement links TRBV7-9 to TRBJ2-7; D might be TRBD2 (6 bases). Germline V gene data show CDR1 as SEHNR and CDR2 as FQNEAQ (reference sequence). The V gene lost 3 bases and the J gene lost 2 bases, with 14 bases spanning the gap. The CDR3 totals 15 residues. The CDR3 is CASSLELGGAYEQYF. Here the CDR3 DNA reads TGTGCCAGCAGCTTGGAACTAGGAGGGGCCTACGAGCAGTACTTC.

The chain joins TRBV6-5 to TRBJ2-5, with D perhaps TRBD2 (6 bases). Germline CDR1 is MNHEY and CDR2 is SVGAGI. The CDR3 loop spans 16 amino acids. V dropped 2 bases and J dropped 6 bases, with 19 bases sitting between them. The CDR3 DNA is TGTGCCAGCAGTTACGACGGGACTCTAAATAGTAAGACCCAGTACTTC. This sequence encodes CASSYDGTLNSKTQYF.

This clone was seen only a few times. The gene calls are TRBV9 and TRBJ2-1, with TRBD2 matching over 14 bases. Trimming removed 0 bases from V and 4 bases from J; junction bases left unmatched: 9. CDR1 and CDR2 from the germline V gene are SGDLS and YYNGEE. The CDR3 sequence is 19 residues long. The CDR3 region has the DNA TGTGCCAGCAGCGTAGAGGGACTAGCGGGAGCGGGGAGGTACAATGAGCAGTTCTTC. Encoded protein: CASSVEGLAGAGRYNEQFF.

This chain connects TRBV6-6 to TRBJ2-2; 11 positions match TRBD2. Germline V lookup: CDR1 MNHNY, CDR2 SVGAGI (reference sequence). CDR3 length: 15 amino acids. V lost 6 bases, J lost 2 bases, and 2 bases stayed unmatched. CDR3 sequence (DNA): TGTGCCAGCAGGGGGACTAGCGGCAACACCGGGGAGCTGTTTTTT. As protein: CASRGTSGNTGELFF.

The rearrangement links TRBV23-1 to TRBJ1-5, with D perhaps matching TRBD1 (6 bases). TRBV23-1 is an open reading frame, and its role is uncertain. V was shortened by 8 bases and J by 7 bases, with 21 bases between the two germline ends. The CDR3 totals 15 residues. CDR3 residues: CASSAVWGGEQPQHF. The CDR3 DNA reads TGCGCCAGCTCAGCCGTATGGGGGGGCGAGCAGCCCCAGCATTTT.

CDR3 DNA sequence: TGTGCCTGGAGTTTCGGAGACTATGGCTACACCTTC. It translates to CAWSFGDYGYTF. The chain couples TRBV30 to TRBJ1-2, with unresolved D. CDR1 GTSNPN and CDR2 SVGIG come from the germline V gene (reference sequence). V lost 2 bases, J lost 3 bases, and 7 bases lay in between. This CDR3 is built from 12 residues. The whole variable domain, remainder taken from reference TRBV30 and TRBJ1-2, is SQTIHQWPATLVQPVGSPLSLECTVEGTSNPNLYWYRQAAGRGLQLLFYSVGIGQISSEVPQNLSASRPQDRQFILSSKKLLLSDSGFYLCAWSFGDYGYTFGSGTRLTVV.

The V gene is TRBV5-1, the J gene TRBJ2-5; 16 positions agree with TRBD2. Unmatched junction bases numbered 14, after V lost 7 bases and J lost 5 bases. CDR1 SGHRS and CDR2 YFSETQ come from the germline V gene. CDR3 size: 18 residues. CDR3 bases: TGCGCCAGCTCCCGGGGGGGACTAGCGGGGGGGAATTCGGAGACCCAGTACTTC. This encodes CASSRGGLAGGNSETQYF. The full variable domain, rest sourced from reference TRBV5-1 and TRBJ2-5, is KAGVTQTPRYLIKTRGQQVTLSCSPISGHRSVSWYQQTPGQGLQFLFEYFSETQRNKGNFPGRFSGRQFSNSRSEMNVSTLELGDSALYLCASSRGGLAGGNSETQYFGPGTRLLVL.

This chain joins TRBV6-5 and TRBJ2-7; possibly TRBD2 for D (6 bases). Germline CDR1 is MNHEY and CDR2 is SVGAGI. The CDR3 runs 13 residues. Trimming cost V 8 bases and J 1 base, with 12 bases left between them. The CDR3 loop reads CASLGGPSYEQYF. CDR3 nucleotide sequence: TGTGCCAGCCTAGGAGGGCCGTCCTACGAGCAGTACTTC.

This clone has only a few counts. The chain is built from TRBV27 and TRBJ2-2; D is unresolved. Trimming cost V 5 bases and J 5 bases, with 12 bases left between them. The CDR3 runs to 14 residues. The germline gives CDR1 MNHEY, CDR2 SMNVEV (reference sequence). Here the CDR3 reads CASSNFIGTGELFF. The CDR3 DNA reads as TGTGCCAGCAGTAATTTTATCGGTACCGGGGAGCTGTTTTTT.

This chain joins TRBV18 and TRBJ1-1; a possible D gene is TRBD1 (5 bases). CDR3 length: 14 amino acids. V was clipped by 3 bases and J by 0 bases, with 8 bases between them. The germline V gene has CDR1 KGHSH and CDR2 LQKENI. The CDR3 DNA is TGTGCCAGCTCACCCTCGACAGTGAACACTGAAGCTTTCTTT. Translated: CASSPSTVNTEAFF.

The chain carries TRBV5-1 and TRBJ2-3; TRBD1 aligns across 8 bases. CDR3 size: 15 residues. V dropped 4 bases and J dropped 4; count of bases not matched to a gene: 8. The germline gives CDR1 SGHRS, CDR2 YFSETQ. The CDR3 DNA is TGCGCCAGCAGCGGCGGACAGGGCCCGGCAGATACGCAGTATTTT. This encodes CASSGGQGPADTQYF. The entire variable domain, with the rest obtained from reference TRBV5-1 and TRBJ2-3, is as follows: KAGVTQTPRYLIKTRGQQVTLSCSPISGHRSVSWYQQTPGQGLQFLFEYFSETQRNKGNFPGRFSGRQFSNSRSEMNVSTLELGDSALYLCASSGGQGPADTQYFGPGTRLTVL.

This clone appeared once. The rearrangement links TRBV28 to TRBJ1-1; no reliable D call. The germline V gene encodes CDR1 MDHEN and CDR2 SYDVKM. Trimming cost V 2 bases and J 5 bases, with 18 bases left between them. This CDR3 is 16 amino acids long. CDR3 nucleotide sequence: TGTGCCAGCAGTTTAGGTTGGGCAGGTAGTAGGACTGAAGCTTTCTTT. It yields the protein CASSLGWAGSRTEAFF.

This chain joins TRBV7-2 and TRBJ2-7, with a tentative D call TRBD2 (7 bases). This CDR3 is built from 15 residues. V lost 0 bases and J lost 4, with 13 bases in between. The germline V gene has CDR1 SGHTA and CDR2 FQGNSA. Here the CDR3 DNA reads TGTGCCAGCAGCTTAGCGGGAGGGGGGGCATACGAGCAGTACTTC. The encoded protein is CASSLAGGGAYEQYF.

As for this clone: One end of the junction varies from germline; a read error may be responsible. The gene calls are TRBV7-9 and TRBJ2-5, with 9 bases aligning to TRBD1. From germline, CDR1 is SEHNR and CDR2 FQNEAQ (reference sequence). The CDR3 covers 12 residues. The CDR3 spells CASSLAWDREDF. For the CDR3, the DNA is TGTGCCAGCAGCTTAGCGTGGGACAGGGAAGACTTC.

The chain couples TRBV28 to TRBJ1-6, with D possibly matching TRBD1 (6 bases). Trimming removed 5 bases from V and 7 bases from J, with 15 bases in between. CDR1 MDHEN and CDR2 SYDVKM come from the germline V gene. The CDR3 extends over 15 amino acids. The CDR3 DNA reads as TGTGCCAGCAGTGCTCAGGGGTTTGGGAATTCACCCCTCCACTTT. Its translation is CASSAQGFGNSPLHF.

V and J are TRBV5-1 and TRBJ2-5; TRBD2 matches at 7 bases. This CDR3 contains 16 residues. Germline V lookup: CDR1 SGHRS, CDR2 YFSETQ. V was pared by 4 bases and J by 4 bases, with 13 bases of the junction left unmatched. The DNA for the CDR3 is TGCGCCAGCAGCCCCCGAACAGCGGGAAGGGGAGAGACCCAGTACTTC. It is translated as CASSPRTAGRGETQYF.